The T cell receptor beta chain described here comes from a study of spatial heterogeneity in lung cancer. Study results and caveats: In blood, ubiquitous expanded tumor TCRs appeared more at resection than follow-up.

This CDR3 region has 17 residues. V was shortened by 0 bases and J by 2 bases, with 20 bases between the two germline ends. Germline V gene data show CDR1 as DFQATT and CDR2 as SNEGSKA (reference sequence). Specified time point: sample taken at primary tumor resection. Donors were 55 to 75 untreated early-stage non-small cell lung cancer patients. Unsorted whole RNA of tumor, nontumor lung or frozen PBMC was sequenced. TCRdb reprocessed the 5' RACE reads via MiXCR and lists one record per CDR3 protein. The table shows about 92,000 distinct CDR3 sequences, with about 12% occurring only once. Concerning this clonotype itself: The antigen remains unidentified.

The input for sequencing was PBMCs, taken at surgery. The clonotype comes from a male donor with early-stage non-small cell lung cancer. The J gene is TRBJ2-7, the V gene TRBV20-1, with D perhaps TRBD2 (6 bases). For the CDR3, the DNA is TGCAGTGCTAGAGATGGGGATAATGTGGAGGGCACCTACGAGCAGTACTTC. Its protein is CSARDGDNVEGTYEQYF.